This is a list of T cell receptor beta chains from one sample in a study of blood T cell repertoires in COVID-19. The repertoire was sequenced with immunoSEQ multiplex PCR; TCRdb's copy has only in-frame clones and lacks some. The profile shows more than 95,000 clones, around three quarters of them singletons. Material for sequencing was peripheral blood. The receptors here all came from a man between 65 and 79 years old with acute or convalescent COVID-19. Each CDR3 is given with its conserved first and last residue. D genes are given only for firm matches. Rows may omit the clone size; those that give it use once, few, many or a size class.

j_call clone_size v_call d_call cdr3_nt cdr3_aa
TRBJ2-1 once TRBV5-1 TRBD2 TGCGCCAGCAGCCTCAGCGGGAGCTCCTACAATGAGCAGTTCTTC CASSLSGSSYNEQFF
TRBJ2-1 few TRBV7-9 . TGTGCCAGCAGCCCCCCCCCTCGGTTGGCGGGCCCCTCCTACAATGAGCAGTTCTTC CASSPPPRLAGPSYNEQFF
TRBJ1-1 . TRBV2 TRBD1 TGTGCCAGCAACTGGGACAGGGCCAACCCTAGCACTGAAGCTTTCTTT CASNWDRANPSTEAFF
TRBJ2-1 . TRBV6-5 . TGTGCCAGCAGTTACCTGGGCTATGAGCAGTTCTTC CASSYLGYEQFF
TRBJ1-6 . TRBV7-6 . TGTGCCAGCACAGTGGGGGGCTATAATTCACCCCTCCACTTT CASTVGGYNSPLHF
TRBJ2-7 . TRBV24-1 . TGTGCCACCAGCTATATCGGCGAGCAGTACTTC CATSYIGEQYF
TRBJ1-5 . TRBV20-1 . TGCAGTGCTAGTCTGGCAGGGGTGCGGAATCAGCCCCAGCATTTT CSASLAGVRNQPQHF
TRBJ2-7 . TRBV12-3/TRBV12-4 . TGTGCCAGCAGTACAGGGCGAACCTACGAGCAGTACTTC CASSTGRTYEQYF
TRBJ2-7 . TRBV5-6 TRBD2 TGTGCCAGCAGCTTGGCAACGACTAGCGGGAGACTAGGAGAGCAGTACTTC CASSLATTSGRLGEQYF
TRBJ1-4 . TRBV28 . TGTGCCAGCAGTTTCCCCCAGGGTTGGGAAAAACTGTTTTTT CASSFPQGWEKLFF
TRBJ1-3 few TRBV6-5 TRBD1 TGTGCCAGCAGTTACTCGGGACAGTCTGCAGACACCATATATTTT CASSYSGQSADTIYF
TRBJ2-7 once TRBV7-2 TRBD2 TGTGCCAGCAGCTCGGAGCGGGATGGGGAGCAGTACTTC CASSSERDGEQYF
TRBJ2-4 . TRBV3-1/TRBV3-2 . TGTGCCAGCAGCCACGGATCACCTAGCAAAAACATTCAGTACTTC CASSHGSPSKNIQYF
TRBJ1-1 . TRBV5-3 . TGTGCCAGAAGCTCACAAACCAGGTGTCATACGGACACTGAAGCTTTCTTT CARSSQTRCHTDTEAFF
TRBJ1-1 . TRBV15 . TGTGCCACCAGCAGAGGGGTCGGCGGTGGCGCTTTCTTT CATSRGVGGGAFF
TRBJ1-1 . TRBV28 . TGTGCCAGCAGTTTATCAGTTGGCATGAACACTGAAGCTTTCTTT CASSLSVGMNTEAFF
TRBJ1-4 . TRBV30 . TGTGCCTGGACTCCTCCCGGGGGAGAAACTAATGAAAAACTGTTTTTT CAWTPPGGETNEKLFF
TRBJ2-2 . TRBV5-1 . TGCGCCAGCAGCTTGGCACCTTCCACCGGGACTCATTACACCGGGGAGCTGTTTTTT CASSLAPSTGTHYTGELFF
TRBJ2-2 . TRBV6-4 TRBD1 TGTGCCAGCAGCCAAACAGGGGCCGGGGAGCTGTTTTTT CASSQTGAGELFF
TRBJ2-7 . TRBV10-3 TRBD1 TGTGCCATCAGGAGGACAGGGGGAGGCTACGAGCAGTACTTC CAIRRTGGGYEQYF
TRBJ2-1 . TRBV28 TRBD1 TGTGCCAGCAGCCGAGGGACAGGGGACTACAATGAGCAGTTCTTC CASSRGTGDYNEQFF
TRBJ2-1 few TRBV30 TRBD2 TGTGCCTGGAAGACAACTAGCGGGAGTAAGTATGAGCAGTTCTTC CAWKTTSGSKYEQFF
TRBJ2-7 . TRBV28 . TGTGCCAGCAGTCTGACAGGTTACGAGCAGTACTTC CASSLTGYEQYF
TRBJ2-2 . TRBV9 TRBD1 TGTGCCAGCAGCATCTACAGGGGATTAACCGGGGAGCTGTTTTTT CASSIYRGLTGELFF
TRBJ1-4 . TRBV18 TRBD1 TGTGCCAGCTCACCCATGGGACAGGGGAATGAAAAACTGTTTTTT CASSPMGQGNEKLFF
TRBJ1-4 . TRBV4-2 . TGTGCCAGCAGCCAAGCCGCGGGGGGAAAACTGTTTTTT CASSQAAGGKLFF
TRBJ2-1 . TRBV30 . TGTGCCTGGAGTGTTTCGGCGGCTGAGCAGTTCTTC CAWSVSAAEQFF
TRBJ1-1 . TRBV5-1 . TGCGCCAGCAACATACAGGGTGGATCGACTGAAGCTTTCTTT CASNIQGGSTEAFF
TRBJ2-5 . TRBV19 TRBD2 TGTGCCAGTAGGGTGACCGGGACTACAGTCGAGACCCAGTACTTC CASRVTGTTVETQYF